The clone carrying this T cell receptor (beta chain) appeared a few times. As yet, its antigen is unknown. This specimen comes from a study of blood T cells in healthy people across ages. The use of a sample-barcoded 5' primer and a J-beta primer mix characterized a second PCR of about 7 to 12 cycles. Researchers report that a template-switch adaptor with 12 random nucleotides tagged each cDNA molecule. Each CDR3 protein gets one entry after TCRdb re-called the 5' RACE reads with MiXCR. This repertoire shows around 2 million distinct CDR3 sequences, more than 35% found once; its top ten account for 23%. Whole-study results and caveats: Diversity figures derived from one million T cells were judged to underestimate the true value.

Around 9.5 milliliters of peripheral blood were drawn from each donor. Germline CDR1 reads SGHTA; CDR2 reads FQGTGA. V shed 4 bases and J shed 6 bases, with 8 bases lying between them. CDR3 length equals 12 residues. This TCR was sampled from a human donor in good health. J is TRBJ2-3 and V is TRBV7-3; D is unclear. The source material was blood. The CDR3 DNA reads TGTGCCAGCAGCTCGGGTCAGGATACGCAGTATTTT. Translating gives CASSSGQDTQYF.